This is a list of T cell receptor beta chains from one sample in a study of OX40 agonist ivuxolimab in advanced cancers. Repertoires were generated with immunoSEQ multiplex PCR, while TCRdb's copy carries only in-frame clones and drops some. The sample lists 70,000 to 90,000 clones; 70% to 90% were seen once. Material: CD4+ or CD8+ T cells sorted from blood, obtained in a trial of the OX40 agonist ivuxolimab. These receptors all stem from an adult with an advanced solid tumor such as melanoma, head and neck, liver or kidney cancer. Each CDR3 is given with its conserved first and last residue. Each record gives: J gene, V gene, D gene, clone size, CDR3 protein, CDR3 DNA. D genes are given only for firm matches. Some rows have no size entry. The others give once, few or many, or a class for an expanded clone.

>TRBJ2-7|TRBV28|TRBD2|once
CASSGLAGVSYEQYF
TGTGCCAGCAGTGGACTAGCGGGAGTTTCCTACGAGCAGTACTTC
>TRBJ1-6|TRBV18|.|.
CASSPLTGRVNSPLHF
TGTGCCAGCTCACCACTTACAGGGAGAGTGAATTCACCCCTCCACTTT
>TRBJ2-7|TRBV6-4|TRBD2|.
CASSGWASGNSYEQYF
TGTGCCAGCTCCGGATGGGCTAGCGGAAACTCCTACGAGCAGTACTTC
>TRBJ1-1|TRBV9|.|.
CASSVVPDNTEAFF
TGTGCCAGCAGCGTAGTGCCGGACAACACTGAAGCTTTCTTT
>TRBJ2-1|TRBV5-1|.|once
CASSLDGFYNEQFF
TGCGCCAGCAGCTTGGATGGATTTTACAATGAGCAGTTCTTC
>TRBJ1-2|TRBV7-9|TRBD1|.
CASSYRGSVDGYTF
TGTGCCAGCAGCTACAGGGGTTCCGTGGATGGCTACACCTTC
>TRBJ2-5|TRBV7-9|.|.
CASSPSAHRVWETQYF
TGTGCCAGCAGCCCAAGTGCTCACAGGGTTTGGGAGACCCAGTACTTC
>TRBJ2-6|TRBV7-6|TRBD2|.
CASSLSAGRLGANVLTF
TGTGCCAGCAGCTTATCTGCCGGGAGGCTGGGGGCCAACGTCCTGACTTTC
>TRBJ2-1|TRBV6-1|TRBD2|.
CASSLNGRPENEQFF
TGTGCCAGCAGTCTTAACGGGAGGCCAGAGAATGAGCAGTTCTTC
>TRBJ2-1|TRBV6-5|TRBD1|once
CASSYSPGQGTNEQFF
TGTGCCAGCAGTTACTCCCCGGGACAGGGGACAAATGAGCAGTTCTTC
>TRBJ1-2|TRBV6-6|TRBD1|few
CASSYSGTGSTF
TGTGCCAGCAGTTACTCTGGGACAGGGTCAACCTTC
>TRBJ1-3|TRBV10-3|.|.
CAIRELGNTIYF
TGTGCCATCAGGGAGCTTGGAAACACCATATATTTT
>TRBJ1-2|TRBV6-5|TRBD1|.
CASSYSTGADGYTF
TGTGCCAGCAGTTACTCGACAGGGGCGGATGGCTACACCTTC
>TRBJ2-6|TRBV2|TRBD1|few
CASSDRTGDVSGANVLTF
TGTGCCAGCAGTGATCGGACAGGGGACGTCTCTGGGGCCAACGTCCTGACTTTC
>TRBJ2-7|TRBV5-1|.|.
CASSLLPGARYEQYF
TGCGCCAGCAGCTTGTTGCCGGGGGCTAGGTACGAGCAGTACTTC
>TRBJ2-3|TRBV10-2|.|.
CASRTGRETDTQYF
TGCGCCAGCAGAACAGGCAGGGAGACAGATACGCAGTATTTT
>TRBJ1-6|TRBV21-1|.|few
CASTRFFRDRVNSPLHF
TGTGCCAGCACCCGCTTCTTCCGGGACAGGGTAAATTCACCCCTCCACTTT
>TRBJ1-5|TRBV30|.|few
CAWSQQGDQPQHF
TGTGCCTGGAGCCAACAGGGTGATCAGCCCCAGCATTTT
>TRBJ2-3|TRBV7-9|.|few
CASSLYLGATDTQYF
TGTGCCAGCAGCTTGTACTTGGGGGCCACAGATACGCAGTATTTT
>TRBJ1-2|TRBV25-1|.|.
CASSELGGRPYGYTF
TGTGCCAGCAGTGAATTAGGAGGACGGCCCTATGGCTACACCTTC
>TRBJ2-7|TRBV5-4|.|.
CASSSPPQGRGYEQYF
TGTGCCAGCAGCTCCCCCCCCCAGGGTAGGGGCTACGAGCAGTACTTC
>TRBJ2-7|TRBV7-6|TRBD1|.
CASSPGTGEGEQYF
TGTGCCAGCAGCCCAGGGACAGGGGAGGGCGAGCAGTACTTC
>TRBJ2-2|TRBV11-2|.|.
CAHPWYQGTGELFF
TGTGCCCATCCGTGGTATCAGGGTACCGGGGAGCTGTTTTTT
>TRBJ2-5|TRBV7-2|.|.
CASSLSGGVETQYF
TGTGCCAGCAGCTTATCCGGGGGAGTGGAGACCCAGTACTTC
>TRBJ1-1|TRBV27|.|.
CASIDRVSGNRAFF
TGTGCCAGCATCGATCGGGTCTCAGGGAACCGGGCTTTCTTT
>TRBJ2-1|TRBV18|.|.
CASSPWDITYNEQFF
TGTGCCAGCTCACCATGGGACATAACCTACAATGAGCAGTTCTTC
>TRBJ1-1|TRBV28|.|.
CASSSRGRRYTEAFF
TGTGCCAGCAGCTCCAGGGGCCGCAGATACACTGAAGCTTTCTTT
>TRBJ1-5|TRBV18|.|.
CASSPRHDQPQHF
TGTGCCAGCTCACCAAGACACGATCAGCCCCAGCATTTT
>TRBJ2-5|TRBV18|.|.
CASSPVGRETQYF
TGTGCCAGCTCACCTGTTGGGCGAGAGACCCAGTACTTC